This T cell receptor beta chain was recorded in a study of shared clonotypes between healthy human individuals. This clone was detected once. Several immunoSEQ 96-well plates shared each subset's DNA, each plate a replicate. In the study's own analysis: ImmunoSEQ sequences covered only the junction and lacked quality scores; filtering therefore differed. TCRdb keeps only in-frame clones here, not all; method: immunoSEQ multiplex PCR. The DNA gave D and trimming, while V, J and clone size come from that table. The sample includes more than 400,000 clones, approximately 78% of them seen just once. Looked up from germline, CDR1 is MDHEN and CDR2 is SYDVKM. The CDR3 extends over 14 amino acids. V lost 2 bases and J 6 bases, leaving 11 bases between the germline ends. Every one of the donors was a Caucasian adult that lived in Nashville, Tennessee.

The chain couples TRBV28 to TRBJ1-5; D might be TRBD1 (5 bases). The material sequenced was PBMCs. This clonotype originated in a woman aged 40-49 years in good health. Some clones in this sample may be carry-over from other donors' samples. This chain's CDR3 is CASSLRTRIQPQHF. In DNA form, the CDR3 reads TGTGCCAGCAGTTTAAGGACAAGGATTCAGCCCCAGCATTTT.